Sequencing of this T cell receptor beta chain was carried out in a study of human T cells and chemical hapten exposure (dated by TCRdb to the early 2020s). For the study in its entirety: For sensitization, 2% DPC in acetone was applied to a 2 cm by 2 cm area of upper inner arm skin. Throughout the study period of roughly 24 weeks, patients also received therapeutic DPC doses to the scalp every week. Patch testing on the upper back used Finn chambers containing 0.01% DPC, with scoring done after 6 days according to International Contact Dermatitis Research Group standards. Most of the patients in the cohort were female, and the cohort covered alopecia areata with under or over 50% scalp involvement, alopecia totalis and alopecia universalis. Libraries were pooled for sequencing, and per-sample TCR yields varied mainly because of small differences in library volumes within the pool. This study followed changes in the peripheral blood TCR repertoire in vivo during primary and secondary sensitization of alopecia patients to the hapten diphenylcyclopropenone (DPC). Blood samples were taken from patients before sensitization (week 0) and at 2, 6 and about 24 weeks after DPC sensitization. About 30 alopecia patients provided blood for TCR sequencing at one to four time points (pre-sensitization, 2, 6 and 24 weeks).

This sample's time point label indicates: pre-sensitization, week 0. The treatment or condition label here, explained by the study, means: therapeutic diphenylcyclopropenone sensitization with weekly scalp DPC. At every patch-test visit, the blood draw took place before the patch test was put on. Patients were considered eligible if aged 18 to 70, diagnosed with alopecia and deemed suitable for DPC therapy, and patients were excluded if pregnant. Unfractionated whole blood was collected in Tempus Blood RNA tubes, and total RNA was extracted from that blood. The germline V gene (reference sequence) sets CDR1 to DFQATT and CDR2 to SNEGSKA. Reading from cysteine to phenylalanine, the CDR3 counts 16 amino acids. Only the CDR3 part of the read is kept: 48 bases, read in frame from the first base. The germline V end is reduced by 6 bases and the J end by 3 bases; junction bases left unmatched: 16. As regards this clonotype: Its antigen is not yet known. Nothing much larger sits one base from this clone, and base qualities are not available.

Paper-wide results and their limitations: Significantly more large CDR3 similarity clusters were formed by expanded TCRs than by pre-sensitization or healthy control sets, consistent with antigen-driven responses. No change with DPC sensitization was found in the number of TCRs above 1 in 1000 frequency, and no evidence of global repertoire structure alterations was found. Patch test score was positively correlated with the number of PT1 expanded TCRs, with significance at thresholds 8, 16 and 32 but not at 4. Repeated subsampling changed both the strength of the expansion versus patch-test correlation and the threshold at which the correlation became significant. Because all patients had alopecia, a presumed autoimmune disease, the immune response of the patients might differ from that of healthy individuals.

Library preparation used RACE. The instrument given in TCRdb is NextSeq 500. During library preparation, unique molecular identifiers were attached to individual cDNA molecules so that TCRs could be counted quantitatively and reproducibly. For every blood RNA sample, sequencing covered both the TCR alpha and TCR beta chains. On the authors' methods: Samples had a median of around 92,000 TCRs, with a range from roughly 23,224 to 700,000. V, J and CDR3 annotation of the TCR reads was carried out using the Decombinator software suite. To make PS versus PT1 abundance plots, every sample was subsampled to the same number of TCRs (28,000). TCRs were defined as expanded if absent before sensitization and observed at least eight times at the 2-week time point. TCRdb reran the public reads through fastp at Q25 and MiXCR, keeping productive beta chains. Every entry covers one CDR3 protein and lists the most common genes and DNA from its rows. TCRdb, not the authors, supplied the V and J calls. The sample table records 95,000 to 150,000 distinct CDR3 sequences; about 13% of these occur just once. In total, the top ten clones hold around 2.8% of the sample.

The TCR comes from a woman aged 18-29 years with alopecia areata. Some clones in this sample may be carry-over from other donors' samples. The chain joins TRBV20-1 to TRBJ1-2; 7 bases in the junction line up with TRBD1. Here the sequenced sample was whole blood, taken in connection with sensitization to the hapten diphenylcyclopropenone (DPC). The CDR3: CSARTRGGGPYYGYTF. The DNA sequence reads TGCAGTGCGCGAACGCGGGGAGGGGGCCCATACTATGGCTACACCTTC.